This entry features one T cell receptor (beta chain) sequence. This clonotype turned up a few times. Its antigen is unknown. No qualities accompany the bases; no much larger clone lies one base away. Ophthalmopathy patients were characterized by moderately to severely active disease, a Clinical Activity Score of at least 3, a NOSPECS grade of at least 4, and a disease duration under 3 months. Patients with other autoimmune diseases, uncontrolled infections, pregnancy or lactation were excluded. Diagnosis was based on clinical symptoms, serum thyroxine, TRAb, thyroid ultrasound and orbital computed tomography. Ficoll-Paque density gradient centrifugation was used to isolate PBMCs from under 11 ml of fresh peripheral blood. Trizol reagent was used to extract the total RNA, and its quality was then checked on an Agilent 2100 Bioanalyzer. This sample is part of a study of Graves' ophthalmopathy and Graves' hyperthyroidism (dated by TCRdb to about 2018). About the full investigation: Peripheral blood was collected at initial diagnosis, before any treatment. To tell Graves' ophthalmopathy apart from Graves' hyperthyroidism, and to predict which patients would progress to ophthalmopathy, the study relied on TCR beta repertoire signatures. In total, under 150 blood samples were TCR-sequenced: 40 to 45 ophthalmopathy, 75 hyperthyroidism and some 17 hyperthyroidism-to-ophthalmopathy patients. A discovery set of 100 or so patients (43 ophthalmopathy, some 58 stable hyperthyroidism) was enrolled to explore V-J signatures distinguishing ophthalmopathy from hyperthyroidism. An independent validation cohort was composed of roughly 18 hyperthyroidism patients and about 16 patients who later progressed from hyperthyroidism to ophthalmopathy. In several hyperthyroidism patients, the T-cell repertoires found in thyroid tissue were compared with those found in blood. Following sampling, methimazole starting at 30 mg daily was administered to hyperthyroidism patients, and high-dose intravenous methylprednisolone was administered to ophthalmopathy patients. Study-wide conclusions, independent of this receptor: Sample size was not statistically predetermined, and group allocation was not concealed from the investigators. In validation, the model predicted ophthalmopathy progression with about 64% sensitivity and 72.22% specificity; roughly eleven predicted patients were CT-confirmed with GO in a median of roughly 6.8 months. Ophthalmopathy was separated from stable hyperthyroidism by the 13-signature model with just under 90% sensitivity and roughly 83% specificity in cross-validation and with 80%/75% in the test set. Among expanded thyroid clonotypes with frequency above 0.001, most also showed up in blood, which suggests that blood repertoires may reflect the thyroid immune response.

At the junction V is shortened by 1 base and J by 6 bases, with 19 bases in between. From the germline V gene (reference sequence), CDR1 is DFQATT and CDR2 is SNEGSKA. From cysteine to phenylalanine, the CDR3 is 15 amino acids long. Here the CDR3 DNA is all that survives: 45 bases in frame from base 1. For repertoire sequencing, TCR beta CDR3 regions were amplified from RNA transcripts. The first round was an RT-PCR using HTBI primers with the Qiagen OneStep RT-PCR kit, and this first round was followed by a second-round multiplex PCR, then size selection and purification. Libraries were sequenced paired-end with 100 bp reads on an Illumina HiSeq2000. The study's own analysis went as follows. SOAPnuke was used to process the reads, throwing out any read that had adapters, had uncalled bases, had a mean Phred below 15, or lacked an exact constant-primer or identifier match. High-quality paired reads were merged with COPE v1.2.5. Each unique nucleotide sequence was treated as a clonotype, and MiTCR v1.1 was used to align the clonotypes to the IMGT TRB V, D and J references. Only V-J combinations with frequency above 0.0001 were analysed, covering 99% to 99.2% of repertoires. For each V-J combination, a TCR clonal expansion and chaos score was defined as F50 clonal expansion divided by the chaos observed in the TCRdist matrix. Welch's t-statistics and random forest were used to reduce features to about a dozen V-J combinations, which were fed into a naive Bayes classifier. Thyroid-blood repertoire similarity was quantified with the Morisita-Horn index. The public reads were run again by TCRdb, first through fastp at Q25 and then through MiXCR, and only productive beta chains were kept. Each entry merges the rows of one CDR3 protein and shows their most common DNA and genes. What appears here as the V and J calls and clone size reflects TCRdb's work, not the paper's. The sample data list about 240,000 distinct CDR3 sequences, and 40% to 50% of these were observed just once. In total, the top ten clones hold around half of the sample.

The specimen was peripheral blood. Rearrangement joined TRBV20-1 to TRBJ2-7, with a tentative D gene TRBD2 over 6 matching bases. The receptor's source is an adult man with Graves' ophthalmopathy. The DNA is as follows: TGCAGTGCTAGAGCTTCGGAGGGTCCCTCGTCCGAGCAGTACTTC. Its coded protein is CSARASEGPSSEQYF.